This T cell receptor (beta chain) stems from a study of cytomegalovirus exposure and HLA in healthy donors. This clone was found a few times. Here immunoSEQ multiplex PCR was the method, and the copy in TCRdb shows in-frame clones only, minus some. This sample carries under 200,000 clones, about 88% of them seen once, and the ten largest clones take 2% to 2.5%. The CDR3 has 15 residues. V trimming: 2 bases; J trimming: 4 bases; junction bases outside the gene matches: 6. The germline V gene has CDR1 KGHSH and CDR2 LQKENI. This sequence joins TRBV18 and TRBJ2-7, with 9 bases matching TRBD2. The sample taken for sequencing was PBMCs. This receptor was taken from a woman under 30 in good health and CMV-seronegative. The CDR3: CASSPTAGGLYEQYF. CDR3 nucleotide sequence: TGTGCCAGCTCACCAACCGCGGGGGGGCTATACGAGCAGTACTTC.